The clone carrying this T cell receptor beta chain appeared many times. Germline CDR1 reads SGHRS; CDR2 reads YFSETQ. With 2 bases clipped from V and 5 bases from J, the junction kept 4 bases outside the gene matches. This CDR3 comprises 15 residues. This record comes from a study of molecular identifiers for immune sequencing clone quantification. TCRdb reanalysed the PCR reads using MiXCR and keeps one entry per CDR3 protein. Of hundreds of thousands of distinct CDR3 sequences listed, 25% are singletons. Sample: naive CD8+ T cells from blood, with Jurkat cell RNA spiked in. The subset is: FACS-sorted CD8+CD4-CCR7+CD45RA+ naive T cells. The receptor was derived from a human donor in good health. Some libraries in this study had Jurkat cell RNA spiked in. This chain uses TRBV5-1 with TRBJ2-5, with TRBD2 identical over 12 bases. As DNA, the CDR3 is TGCGCCAGCAGCTTTGTGACTAGCGGGGGCGAGACCCAGTACTTC. Amino acid sequence: CASSFVTSGGETQYF.